This record concerns one TCR beta chain sequence. Antigen: not known. This CDR3 comprises 14 residues. The ends were cut back, 0 bases at V and 4 bases at J, with 10 bases in the middle. The V gene's germline CDR1 is SGDLS and CDR2 YYNGEE. The sample is drawn from a study of blood T cells in healthy people across ages. Looking at the study overall: Template-switching capture recovered about one barcoded beta molecule per two T cells. Study outcomes and limitations: Calculation of diversity from one million T cells yielded estimates considered to be underestimates.

A sample-barcoded 5' primer and a J-beta primer mix were used in a second PCR of roughly 7 to 11 cycles. Every cDNA molecule bore a tag from a template-switch adaptor containing 12 random nucleotides. Via MiXCR, TCRdb re-called the 5' RACE reads, giving one row per CDR3 protein. The profile shows about 1 million distinct CDR3 sequences, 40% to 55% of them singletons. Peripheral blood samples of roughly 9.9 milliliters were drawn from each donor. The material sequenced was blood. The TCR comes from a woman aged 60-70 years in good health. This sequence joins TRBV9 and TRBJ1-1; tentative D call: TRBD1 (5 bases). DNA of the CDR3: TGTGCCAGCAGCGTAGGTATGGGGGGCACTGAAGCTTTCTTT. Amino acids: CASSVGMGGTEAFF.